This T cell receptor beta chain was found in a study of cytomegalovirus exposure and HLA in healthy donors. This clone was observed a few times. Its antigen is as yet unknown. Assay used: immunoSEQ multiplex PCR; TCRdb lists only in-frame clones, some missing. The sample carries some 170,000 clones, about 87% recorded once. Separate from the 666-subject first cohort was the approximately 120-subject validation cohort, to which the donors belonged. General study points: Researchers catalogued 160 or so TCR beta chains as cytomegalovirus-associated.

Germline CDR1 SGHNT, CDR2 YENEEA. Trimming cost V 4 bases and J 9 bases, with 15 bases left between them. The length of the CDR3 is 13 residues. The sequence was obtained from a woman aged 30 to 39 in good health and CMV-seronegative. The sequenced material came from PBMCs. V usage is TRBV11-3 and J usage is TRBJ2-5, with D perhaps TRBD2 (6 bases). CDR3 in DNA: TGTGCCAGCAGCTCGACCGGGACTCATGCCCAGTACTTC. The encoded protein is CASSSTGTHAQYF. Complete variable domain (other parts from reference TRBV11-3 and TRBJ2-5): EAGVVQSPRYKIIEKKQPVAFWCNPISGHNTLYWYLQNLGQGPELLIRYENEEAVDDSQLPKDRFSAERLKGVDSTLKIQPAELGDSAVYLCASSSTGTHAQYFGPGTRLLVL.